The 2 T cell receptor beta chains presented below share a single source sample, sequenced in a study of glioma-infiltrating T cells after dendritic cell vaccination. Sequenced by immunoSEQ multiplex PCR; TCRdb stores in-frame clones only, minus some. The sample includes some 70,000 clones, 81% of them seen just once. Sequencing used blood, obtained before dendritic cell vaccination. The origin of the receptors is a human donor with glioblastoma.

V and J are TRBV7-3 and TRBJ2-1, with TRBD2 matching 14 bases. This CDR3 comprises 15 residues. Germline V gene lookup returns CDR1 SGHTA and CDR2 FQGTGA. Losses at the gene ends were 3 bases for V and 9 bases for J; bases not matched to a gene: 4. The DNA for the CDR3 is TGTGCCAGCAGCTTGACTAGCGGGGGGGCGGGTGAGCAGTTCTTC. This gives the protein CASSLTSGGAGEQFF.

This clone has only a few counts. This chain uses TRBV30 with TRBJ1-1; weak D call: TRBD1 (6 bases). Germline V gene sequence: CDR1 GTSNPN, CDR2 SVGIG (reference sequence). The CDR3 has 14 amino acids. V lost 2 bases, J lost 1 base, and 11 bases lay in between. The CDR3 loop reads CAWSLRGWNTEAFF. CDR3 DNA sequence: TGTGCCTGGAGTCTTAGGGGGTGGAACACTGAAGCTTTCTTT.